The entry below gives a single T cell receptor beta chain sequence along with its context. The antigen is unknown. Every sample yielded at least 6 million isolated PBMCs. Total RNA was isolated from each sample in quantities of at least 5.5 micrograms. The source of the sample is a study of blood T cells in healthy people across ages. The germline gives CDR1 SGHRS, CDR2 YFSETQ. V shed 2 bases, J shed 1 base, and the junction held 2 bases outside the gene matches. The CDR3 loop spans 14 amino acids. With a J-beta primer mix and a sample-barcoded 5' primer, a second PCR ran roughly 7 to 11 cycles. TCRdb fed the 5' RACE reads into MiXCR, producing one record per CDR3 protein. The profile shows roughly 1.7 million distinct CDR3 sequences, around 35% of them singletons. Study-wide points: As age increased, TCR beta diversity per million T cells fell in a roughly linear fashion. Strong correlation existed between TCR beta diversity and naive T cell percentage.

Sequencing used blood. This TCR came from a woman aged 30 to 39 in good health. The chain joins TRBV5-1 to TRBJ2-5, with 7 positions matching TRBD2. CDR3 bases: TGCGCCAGCAGCTTCACTAGCGTCCAAGAGACCCAGTACTTC. Translating it yields CASSFTSVQETQYF.